These T cell receptor beta chains were read from a single sample in a study of Ad26.COV2.S vaccination and SARS-CoV-2 variants. Generated by immunoSEQ multiplex PCR, the TCRdb table keeps only in-frame clones and is missing some. The data contain hundreds of thousands of clones, roughly 87% of them seen just once; the ten biggest clones take up over 2.5%. The material sequenced was peripheral blood, taken in a trial of Ad26.COV2.S vaccine versus placebo. These receptors were collected from a person aged 18-65 years who received the Ad26.COV2.S COVID-19 vaccine or a placebo. CDR3s include the opening cysteine and the closing phenylalanine or tryptophan. Each record gives: CDR3 protein, CDR3 DNA, V gene, D gene, clone size, CDR3 length, J gene. The D gene is left open where the match is weak. The size of a clone is reported for some rows only, either as once, few or many, or as a class for expanded clones.

CDR3: CATSGPLRTNLAITGELFF; DNA: TGTGCCACCAGTGGGCCGCTCCGGACAAACCTAGCCATCACCGGGGAGCTGTTTTTT; V: TRBV24-1; D: NA; size: NA; length: 19; J: TRBJ2-2
CDR3: CASSLDRSTDTQYF; DNA: TGTGCCAGCAGCTTGGACAGGAGCACAGATACGCAGTATTTT; V: TRBV7-9; D: TRBD1; size: NA; length: 14; J: TRBJ2-3
CDR3: CASSFRGGGKDEQFF; DNA: TGCGCCAGCAGCTTCCGGGGCGGGGGGAAGGATGAGCAGTTCTTC; V: TRBV5-1; D: TRBD2; size: NA; length: 15; J: TRBJ2-1
CDR3: CASSLTGNFNTIYF; DNA: TGCGCCAGCAGCCTTACAGGGAATTTCAACACCATATATTTT; V: TRBV4-3; D: NA; size: once; length: 14; J: TRBJ1-3
CDR3: CASAPEGKAGLYNEQFF; DNA: TGTGCCAGTGCCCCCGAAGGAAAAGCGGGGCTGTACAATGAGCAGTTCTTC; V: TRBV19; D: TRBD2; size: NA; length: 17; J: TRBJ2-1
CDR3: CASSERGTGELFF; DNA: TGTGCCAGCAGTGAGCGCGGGACCGGGGAGCTGTTTTTT; V: TRBV2; D: NA; size: NA; length: 13; J: TRBJ2-2
CDR3: CASSVGSGRAKTQYF; DNA: TGTGCCAGCAGTGTAGGTAGCGGGAGGGCCAAGACCCAGTACTTC; V: TRBV2; D: TRBD2; size: NA; length: 15; J: TRBJ2-5
CDR3: CASSLSGSVYNEQFF; DNA: TGTGCCAGCAGCCTGAGCGGGAGCGTCTACAATGAGCAGTTCTTC; V: TRBV9; D: TRBD2; size: NA; length: 15; J: TRBJ2-1
CDR3: CASTGGRALAKNIQYF; DNA: TGTGCCAGCACCGGGGGCCGGGCCCTAGCCAAAAACATTCAGTACTTC; V: TRBV2; D: NA; size: NA; length: 16; J: TRBJ2-4
CDR3: CASSLSGAREQFF; DNA: TGTGCCAGTAGTCTGTCGGGAGCTAGAGAGCAGTTCTTC; V: TRBV19; D: NA; size: once; length: 13; J: TRBJ2-1
CDR3: CASSLGTGFEAFF; DNA: TGTGCCAGCAGCTTAGGGACAGGGTTTGAAGCTTTCTTT; V: TRBV7-3; D: TRBD1; size: NA; length: 13; J: TRBJ1-1
CDR3: CASSFVRTAPQETQYF; DNA: TGTGCCAGCAGCTTTGTCCGGACCGCACCCCAAGAGACCCAGTACTTC; V: TRBV11-2; D: NA; size: NA; length: 16; J: TRBJ2-5
CDR3: CASSSWLSNNEQFF; DNA: TGTGCCAGCAGCTCTTGGCTGAGCAACAATGAGCAGTTCTTC; V: TRBV7-6; D: NA; size: NA; length: 14; J: TRBJ2-1
CDR3: CASSLLNTGELFF; DNA: TGTGCCAGCAGCTTGCTGAACACCGGGGAGCTGTTTTTT; V: TRBV13; D: NA; size: NA; length: 13; J: TRBJ2-2
CDR3: CASSLWGLAGAIYSYNEQFF; DNA: TGTGCCAGCAGCTTATGGGGACTAGCGGGGGCTATTTACTCCTACAATGAGCAGTTCTTC; V: TRBV7-6; D: TRBD2; size: NA; length: 20; J: TRBJ2-1
CDR3: CASSRGLAGEETQYF; DNA: TGTGCCAGCTCACGGGGACTAGCGGGAGAAGAGACCCAGTACTTC; V: TRBV18; D: TRBD2; size: NA; length: 15; J: TRBJ2-5
CDR3: CASSELGTGVNQPQHF; DNA: TGTGCCAGCAGTGAATTAGGAACAGGGGTCAATCAGCCCCAGCATTTT; V: TRBV6-1; D: TRBD1; size: NA; length: 16; J: TRBJ1-5
CDR3: CASTLGRGYTF; DNA: TGTGCCAGCACCCTAGGGAGAGGCTACACCTTC; V: TRBV6-5; D: NA; size: once; length: 11; J: TRBJ1-2
CDR3: CASSEGVNTEAFF; DNA: TGTGCCAGCAGTGAAGGGGTGAACACTGAAGCTTTCTTT; V: TRBV2; D: NA; size: NA; length: 13; J: TRBJ1-1
CDR3: CASSLGLAGVHNEQFF; DNA: TGTGCCAGCAGCCTCGGACTAGCGGGAGTCCACAATGAGCAGTTCTTC; V: TRBV5-5; D: TRBD2; size: NA; length: 16; J: TRBJ2-1
CDR3: CASSDVEGGYNEQFF; DNA: TGTGCCAGCAGTGACGTGGAGGGGGGATACAATGAGCAGTTCTTC; V: TRBV2; D: NA; size: NA; length: 15; J: TRBJ2-1
CDR3: CASSQDIRRRTNYGYTF; DNA: TGCGCCAGCAGCCAAGATATCCGCAGGCGAACTAACTATGGCTACACCTTC; V: TRBV4-1; D: NA; size: NA; length: 17; J: TRBJ1-2
CDR3: CASSIRLAVTDTQYF; DNA: TGTGCCAGCAGTATAAGACTAGCAGTCACAGATACGCAGTATTTT; V: TRBV6-5; D: TRBD2; size: NA; length: 15; J: TRBJ2-3
CDR3: CASSLTIGTGDEQFF; DNA: TGTGCCAGCAGCTTAACGATAGGGACAGGGGATGAGCAGTTCTTC; V: TRBV7-3; D: TRBD1; size: NA; length: 15; J: TRBJ2-1
CDR3: CASRASGSSYNEQFF; DNA: TGTGCCAGCAGGGCTAGCGGGAGCTCCTACAATGAGCAGTTCTTC; V: TRBV7-2; D: TRBD2; size: NA; length: 15; J: TRBJ2-1
CDR3: CASKQMGGLNTGELFF; DNA: TGTGCCAGTAAACAAATGGGGGGACTCAACACCGGGGAGCTGTTTTTT; V: TRBV5-4; D: NA; size: NA; length: 16; J: TRBJ2-2
CDR3: CASSSGEYGYTF; DNA: TGTGCCAGCAGCTCAGGGGAATATGGCTACACCTTC; V: TRBV5-6; D: NA; size: few; length: 12; J: TRBJ1-2
CDR3: CASSLSGTSGQETQYF; DNA: TGTGCCAGCAGCTTATCAGGGACTAGCGGCCAAGAGACCCAGTACTTC; V: TRBV7-3; D: TRBD2; size: NA; length: 16; J: TRBJ2-5
CDR3: CASSPWWVASTDTQYF; DNA: TGTGCCAGCAGCCCCTGGTGGGTAGCTAGCACAGATACGCAGTATTTT; V: TRBV5-6; D: NA; size: NA; length: 16; J: TRBJ2-3
CDR3: CASSLRRYNSPLHF; DNA: TGTGCCAGCAGTTTAAGGAGATATAATTCACCCCTCCACTTT; V: TRBV28; D: NA; size: few; length: 14; J: TRBJ1-6
CDR3: CASSQYRHTEAFF; DNA: TGTGCCAGCAGCCAATACCGGCACACTGAAGCTTTCTTT; V: TRBV14; D: NA; size: once; length: 13; J: TRBJ1-1
CDR3: CASSPSVQQGRVGNEQFF; DNA: TGTGCCAGCTCTCCTTCCGTACAACAGGGGAGAGTAGGAAATGAGCAGTTCTTC; V: TRBV18; D: TRBD1; size: NA; length: 18; J: TRBJ2-1
CDR3: CASSTRPTQNYGYTF; DNA: TGCGCCAGCAGCACCCGTCCGACACAGAACTATGGCTACACCTTC; V: TRBV5-1; D: NA; size: NA; length: 15; J: TRBJ1-2
CDR3: CASSLREGQYNEQFF; DNA: TGTGCCAGCAGCTTAAGGGAGGGCCAGTACAATGAGCAGTTCTTC; V: TRBV7-3; D: TRBD2; size: NA; length: 15; J: TRBJ2-1
CDR3: CASNPGTGGETQYF; DNA: TGCGCCAGCAACCCCGGGACAGGGGGGGAGACCCAGTACTTC; V: TRBV5-1; D: TRBD1; size: NA; length: 14; J: TRBJ2-5
CDR3: CASSSQGVSYNEQFF; DNA: TGTGCCAGCAGCTCTCAGGGAGTATCCTACAATGAGCAGTTCTTC; V: TRBV7-8; D: NA; size: once; length: 15; J: TRBJ2-1